This T cell receptor beta chain is from a study of cytomegalovirus exposure and HLA in healthy donors. Whole-study results and caveats: Association of 15,000 to 20,000 TCR beta sequences with HLA alleles was found at 0.05 false discovery rate in a later analysis. Investigators reported 150 to 200 TCR beta chains as tied to cytomegalovirus. In an earlier analysis, in around 590 donors, most V segments appeared productive either ~87% or ~30% of the time.

The PCR was carried out with 60 Vbeta primers and 13 Jbeta primers. Clones were sequenced by immunoSEQ multiplex PCR, and TCRdb holds only the in-frame ones, with some missing. This table holds around 100,000 clones, roughly 80% found once. As regards this clone: Antigen unknown. An end of the junction differs from the germline gene, which may be a read error.

The receptor's source is a man aged 45 to 65 in good health and CMV-seropositive. What was sequenced was PBMCs.

CDR3 residues: CSSSLGQGERYEQYF. CDR3 DNA sequence: TGTTCCAGCAGCTTAGGACAGGGGGAAAGGTACGAGCAGTACTTC. V usage is TRBV7-9 and J usage is TRBJ2-7; 10 nucleotides line up with TRBD1. The germline CDR1 and CDR2 sequences are SEHNR and FQNEAQ (reference sequence). This CDR3 is 15 amino acids long.